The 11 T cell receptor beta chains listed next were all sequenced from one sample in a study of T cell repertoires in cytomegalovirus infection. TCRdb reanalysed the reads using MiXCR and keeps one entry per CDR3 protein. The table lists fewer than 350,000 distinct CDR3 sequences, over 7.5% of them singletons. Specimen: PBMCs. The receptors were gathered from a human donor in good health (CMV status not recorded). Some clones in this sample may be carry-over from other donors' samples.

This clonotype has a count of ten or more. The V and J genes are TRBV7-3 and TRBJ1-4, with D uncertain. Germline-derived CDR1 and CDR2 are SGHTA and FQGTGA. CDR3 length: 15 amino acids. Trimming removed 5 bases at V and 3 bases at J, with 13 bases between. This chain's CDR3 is CASSLRGSSNEKLFF. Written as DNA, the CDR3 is TGTGCCAGCAGCCTACGTGGCAGTTCTAATGAAAAACTGTTTTTT.

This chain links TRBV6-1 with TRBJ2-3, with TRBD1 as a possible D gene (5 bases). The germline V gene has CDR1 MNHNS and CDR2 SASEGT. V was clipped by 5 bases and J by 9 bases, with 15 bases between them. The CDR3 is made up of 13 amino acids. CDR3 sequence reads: CASSSSPKGTQYF. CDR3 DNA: TGTGCCAGCAGTTCCTCCCCGAAGGGGACGCAGTATTTT.

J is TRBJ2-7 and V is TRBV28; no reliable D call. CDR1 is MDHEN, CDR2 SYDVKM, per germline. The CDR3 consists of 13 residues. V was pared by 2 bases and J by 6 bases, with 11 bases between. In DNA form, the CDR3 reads TGTGCCAGCAGTTTAATATCCGCCGGCGAGCAGTACTTC. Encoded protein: CASSLISAGEQYF.

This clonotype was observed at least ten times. The CDR3 DNA reads TGTGCCAGCAGCTTACAAGGCAGTACTAATGAAAAACTGTTTTTT. Protein product: CASSLQGSTNEKLFF. The chain combines TRBV7-2 with TRBJ1-4; unclear D gene. V was shortened by 2 bases and J by 2 bases, with 9 bases between the two germline ends. The length of the CDR3 is 15 residues. Per germline, CDR1 SGHTA and CDR2 FQGNSA.

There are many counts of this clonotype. CDR3 DNA sequence: TGTGCCAGCAGCCTGGGGGTGGGCTCTGGAAACACCATATATTTT. Its translation: CASSLGVGSGNTIYF. The chain links TRBV7-2 to TRBJ1-3, with D possibly matching TRBD1 (5 bases). Looked up from germline, CDR1 is SGHTA and CDR2 is FQGNSA. V was clipped by 5 bases and J by 0 bases, with 11 bases between them. CDR3 length: 15 residues. The full variable domain, in which reference TRBV7-2 and TRBJ1-3 provide the parts outside the CDR3, is GAGVSQSPSNKVTEKGKDVELRCDPISGHTALYWYRQSLGQGLEFLIYFQGNSAPDKSGLPSDRFSAERTGGSVSTLTIQRTQQEDSAVYLCASSLGVGSGNTIYFGEGSWLTVV.

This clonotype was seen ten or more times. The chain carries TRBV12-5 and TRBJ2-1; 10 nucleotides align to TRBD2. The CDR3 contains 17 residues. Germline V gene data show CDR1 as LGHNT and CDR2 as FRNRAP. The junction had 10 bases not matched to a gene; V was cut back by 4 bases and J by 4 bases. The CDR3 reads CASGSLVAGGLYNEQFF. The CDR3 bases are TGTGCTAGTGGTTCCCTAGTAGCGGGAGGCCTATACAATGAGCAGTTCTTC. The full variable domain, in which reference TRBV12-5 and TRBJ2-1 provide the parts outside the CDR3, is DARVTQTPRHKVTEMGQEVTMRCQPILGHNTVFWYRQTMMQGLELLAYFRNRAPLDDSGMPKDRFSAEMPDATLATLKIQPSEPRDSAVYFCASGSLVAGGLYNEQFFGPGTRLTVL.

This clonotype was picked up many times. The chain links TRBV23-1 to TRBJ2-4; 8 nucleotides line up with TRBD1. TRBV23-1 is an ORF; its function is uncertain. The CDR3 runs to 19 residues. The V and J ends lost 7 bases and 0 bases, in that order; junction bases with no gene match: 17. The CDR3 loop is CASTLHWQGAKEAKNIQYF. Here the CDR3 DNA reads TGCGCCAGCACCCTTCATTGGCAGGGGGCCAAGGAAGCCAAAAACATTCAGTACTTC.

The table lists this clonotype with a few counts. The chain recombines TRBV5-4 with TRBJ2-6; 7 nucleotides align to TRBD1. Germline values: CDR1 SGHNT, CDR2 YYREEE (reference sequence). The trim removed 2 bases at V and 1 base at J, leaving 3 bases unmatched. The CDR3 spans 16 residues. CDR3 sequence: CASSLNRGSGANVLTF. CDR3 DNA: TGTGCCAGCAGCTTAAACAGGGGTTCTGGGGCCAACGTCCTGACTTTC.

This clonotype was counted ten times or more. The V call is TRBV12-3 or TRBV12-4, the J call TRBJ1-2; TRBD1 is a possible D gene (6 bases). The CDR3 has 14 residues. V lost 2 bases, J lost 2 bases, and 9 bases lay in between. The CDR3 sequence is CASSLQGQNYGYTF. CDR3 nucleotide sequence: TGTGCCAGCAGTTTACAGGGGCAAAACTATGGCTACACCTTC.

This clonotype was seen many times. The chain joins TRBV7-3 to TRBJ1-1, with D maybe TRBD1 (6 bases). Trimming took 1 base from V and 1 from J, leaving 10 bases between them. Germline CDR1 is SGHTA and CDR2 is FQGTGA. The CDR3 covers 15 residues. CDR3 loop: CASSLNGQTNTEAFF. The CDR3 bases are TGTGCCAGCAGCTTAAACGGACAGACGAACACTGAAGCTTTCTTT.

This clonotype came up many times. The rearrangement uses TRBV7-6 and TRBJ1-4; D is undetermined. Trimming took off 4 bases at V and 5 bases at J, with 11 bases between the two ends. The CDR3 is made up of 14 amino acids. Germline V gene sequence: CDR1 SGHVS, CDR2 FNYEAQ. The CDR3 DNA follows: TGTGCCAGCAGCTCCCAGGTCAGGAATGAAAAACTGTTTTTT. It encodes CASSSQVRNEKLFF.